This entry lists 16 T cell receptor beta chains sequenced from one sample in a study of blood T cell repertoires in COVID-19. Measured with immunoSEQ multiplex PCR; TCRdb has only the in-frame clones, and not every one. The repertoire includes around 300,000 clones, roughly 92% of them detected once, and 2.2% sits in the top ten. Sequenced: peripheral blood. The receptors shown here come from a woman aged 25-40 years with COVID-19, enrolled during active disease.

This clone was counted between two and nine times. The genes are TRBV29-1 and TRBJ1-5, with TRBD1 matching 9 bases. V shed 4 bases and J 3 bases; nucleotides not matched to a gene: 7. The CDR3 spans 15 residues. Per the germline V gene, CDR1 is SQVTM and CDR2 is ANQGSEA. In nucleotides, the CDR3 is TGCAGCGTTGTGCTGGGACAGGGCTTCAATCAGCCCCAGCATTTT. This gives the protein CSVVLGQGFNQPQHF.

The J gene is TRBJ1-3, the V gene TRBV19; D remains ambiguous. The CDR3 length is 14 residues. Germline CDR1 LNHDA, CDR2 SQIVND (reference sequence). V lost 2 bases to trimming and J lost 7 bases, with 12 bases between them. This CDR3 is CASSITVPGNTIYF. DNA of the CDR3: TGTGCCAGTAGTATAACGGTTCCGGGGAACACCATATATTTT.

This chain connects TRBV7-9 to TRBJ1-5; D unresolved. Germline assignment: CDR1 SEHNR and CDR2 FQNEAQ (reference sequence). The CDR3 loop spans 12 amino acids. Trimming shortened V by 5 bases and J by 5 bases, and 7 bases separated the two germline ends. CDR3 in amino acids: CASSPGDQPQHF. CDR3 DNA: TGTGCCAGCAGCCCCGGGGATCAGCCCCAGCATTTT.

This chain links TRBV2 with TRBJ1-5; TRBD1 is a possible D gene (5 bases). Germline V CDR1 and CDR2: SNHLY, FYNNEI. V was trimmed by 4 bases and J by 3 bases, leaving 7 bases between them. The CDR3 contains 13 residues. CDR3 amino acids: CASSVGVNQPQHF. CDR3 in DNA: TGTGCCAGCAGTGTAGGGGTCAATCAGCCCCAGCATTTT.

V usage is TRBV19 and J usage is TRBJ1-4; D gene unclear. The germline V gene encodes CDR1 LNHDA and CDR2 SQIVND (reference sequence). V was trimmed by 6 bases and J by 3 bases, leaving 5 bases between them. The CDR3 totals 12 residues. The chain's CDR3 is CASRHSNEKLFF. The CDR3 DNA reads TGTGCCAGTAGGCACTCTAATGAAAAACTGTTTTTT.

CDR3 sequence: CASSSWSGDSYEQYF. The CDR3 nucleotides read TGTGCCAGCAGCTCCTGGAGCGGGGACTCCTACGAGCAGTACTTC. This chain uses TRBV11-3 with TRBJ2-7; TRBD2 agrees at 7 bases. This CDR3 is built from 15 residues. The germline gives CDR1 SGHNT, CDR2 YENEEA. V lost 4 bases, J lost 0 bases, and 6 bases stayed unmatched.

The chain carries TRBV18 and TRBJ2-7, with D possibly TRBD2 on 6 matching bases. The germline V gene has CDR1 KGHSH and CDR2 LQKENI. The germline V and J ends were trimmed by 2 bases and 5 bases, with 13 bases remaining between them. This CDR3 is 14 amino acids long. The CDR3 spells CASSPSRDSNEQYF. Here the CDR3 DNA reads TGTGCCAGCTCACCATCTCGGGACTCAAACGAGCAGTACTTC. The variable domain in full, completed from reference TRBV18 and TRBJ2-7, reads NAGVMQNPRHLVRRRGQEARLRCSPMKGHSHVYWYRQLPEEGLKFMVYLQKENIIDESGMPKERFSAEFPKEGPSILRIQQVVRGDSAAYFCASSPSRDSNEQYFGPGTRLTVT.

V and J are TRBV5-1 and TRBJ1-2; 8 bases are a match to TRBD1. CDR1 and CDR2 from the germline V gene are SGHRS and YFSETQ. With 0 bases clipped from V and 6 bases from J, the junction kept 1 base outside the gene matches. The length of the CDR3 is 13 residues. The CDR3 coding sequence is TGCGCCAGCAGCTTGGCGGGACAGGATGGCTACACCTTC. It yields the protein CASSLAGQDGYTF.

The chain uses TRBV27 and TRBJ1-2; 11 bases agree with TRBD1. The V and J ends lost 2 bases and 7 bases, in that order; junction bases with no gene match: 3. This CDR3 region has 14 residues. Germline CDR1 MNHEY, CDR2 SMNVEV (reference sequence). The CDR3 protein is CASSLHGTGGGYTF. CDR3 nucleotides: TGTGCCAGCAGTTTACACGGGACAGGGGGTGGCTACACCTTC.

This clone was recorded once. The chain combines TRBV2 with TRBJ1-2; no clear D gene. Per the germline V gene, CDR1 is SNHLY and CDR2 is FYNNEI. V was trimmed by 4 bases and J by 4 bases, leaving 10 bases between them. The CDR3 runs to 13 residues. The CDR3 nucleotides read TGTGCCAGCAGTGTCGCGCGCTCCTATGGCTACACCTTC. Its translation: CASSVARSYGYTF.

The chain uses TRBV24-1 and TRBJ2-1; 7 bases are a match to TRBD2. The CDR3 is made up of 15 amino acids. V trimming: 9 bases; J trimming: 6 bases; junction bases outside the gene matches: 13. Germline V CDR1 and CDR2: KGHDR, SFDVKD. CDR3 DNA: TGTGCCACCTCCTACGGGGCGGGAGCCCTCAATGAGCAGTTCTTC. Protein sequence: CATSYGAGALNEQFF.

The rearrangement links TRBV5-1 to TRBJ1-4, with TRBD1 identical over 9 bases. The CDR3 covers 18 residues. After removal of 3 bases from V and 11 bases from J, the junction contained 20 bases not matched to a gene. Looked up from germline, CDR1 is SGHRS and CDR2 is YFSETQ. CDR3: CASSSEPGQGPPGWKLFF. CDR3 nucleotide sequence: TGCGCCAGCAGCTCGGAACCGGGACAGGGTCCTCCGGGGTGGAAACTGTTTTTT.

The CDR3 sequence is CASSIGGMGQNEQFF. As DNA, the CDR3 is TGTGCCAGTAGTATTGGGGGGATGGGTCAGAATGAGCAGTTCTTC. The chain couples TRBV19 to TRBJ2-1; a possible D gene is TRBD2 (6 bases). V was clipped by 3 bases and J by 7 bases, with 16 bases between them. Germline-derived CDR1 and CDR2 are LNHDA and SQIVND (reference sequence). The CDR3 loop spans 15 amino acids.

The chain is built from TRBV5-4 and TRBJ1-2; D may be TRBD1 (5 bases). Between the trimmed V and J ends, which lost 4 bases and 8 bases, there was a span of 9 bases. The germline V gene has CDR1 SGHNT and CDR2 YYREEE (reference sequence). CDR3 length: 11 residues. CDR3 protein: CASSLEGGYTF. DNA for the CDR3: TGTGCCAGCAGCCTGGAGGGGGGCTACACCTTC.

This clone occurred once. V gene TRBV5-1 combines with J gene TRBJ1-1; maybe TRBD1 (5 bases). V lost 5 bases and J 0 bases, leaving 14 bases between the germline ends. The length of the CDR3 is 15 residues. Germline CDR1 SGHRS, CDR2 YFSETQ. This CDR3 reads CASSLGAGMNTEAFF. In DNA, the CDR3 is TGCGCCAGCAGTCTTGGGGCAGGGATGAACACTGAAGCTTTCTTT.

As concerns this clone: Additional DNA sequences in this sample encode the identical CDR3. The chain uses TRBV12-3 or TRBV12-4 and TRBJ2-7; 8 bases fit TRBD1. This CDR3 has 13 amino acids. Unmatched junction bases numbered 7, after V lost 6 bases and J lost 6 bases. The CDR3 here is CASRPTGEFEQYF. The CDR3 DNA reads as TGTGCCAGCAGGCCGACAGGGGAGTTCGAGCAGTACTTC.